Given below is one TCR beta chain in context. What it binds is not known. The CDR3 consists of 15 residues. Germline V CDR1 and CDR2: DFQATT, SNEGSKA (reference sequence). The V gene lost 3 bases and the J gene lost 1 base, with 14 bases spanning the gap. The investigators amplified TCR beta CDR3 regions from RNA transcripts. In the first-round RT-PCR of the TCR CDR3, the HTBI primer set was used. MiXCR was run by TCRdb on the multiplex PCR reads, yielding one entry per CDR3 protein. This sample has roughly 650,000 distinct CDR3 sequences; 16% occur once, and the top ten carry less than 3.5%. These data originate in a study of T cells in Graves' hyperthyroidism and ophthalmopathy. Broader study findings: The majority of expanded thyroid clonotypes above 0.001 also appeared in blood. A model built on 13 V-J features separated ophthalmopathy from stable hyperthyroidism.

Sequenced sample: blood. The source is a woman aged 40 to 50 with Graves' ophthalmopathy. V gene TRBV20-1 combines with J gene TRBJ2-3; D gene ambiguous. The CDR3 DNA sequence: TGCAGTGCTAGTTGGGGAACCCTCCGCACAGATACGCAGTATTTT. Residues: CSASWGTLRTDTQYF.